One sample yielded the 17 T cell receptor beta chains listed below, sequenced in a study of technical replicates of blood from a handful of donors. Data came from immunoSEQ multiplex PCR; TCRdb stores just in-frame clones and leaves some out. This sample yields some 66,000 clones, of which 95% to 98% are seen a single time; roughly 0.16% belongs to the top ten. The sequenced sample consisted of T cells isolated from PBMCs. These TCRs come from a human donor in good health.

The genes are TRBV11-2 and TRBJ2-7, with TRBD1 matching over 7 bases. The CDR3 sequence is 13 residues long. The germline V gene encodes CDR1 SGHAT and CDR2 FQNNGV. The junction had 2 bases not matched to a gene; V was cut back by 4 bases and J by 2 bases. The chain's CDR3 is CASSWGQTYEQYF. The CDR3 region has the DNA TGTGCCAGCAGCTGGGGACAGACCTACGAGCAGTACTTC.

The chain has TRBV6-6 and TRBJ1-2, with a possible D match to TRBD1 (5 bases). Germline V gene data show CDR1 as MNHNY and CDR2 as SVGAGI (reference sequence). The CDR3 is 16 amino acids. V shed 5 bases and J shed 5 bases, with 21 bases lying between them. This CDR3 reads CASSHRDSGRPYGYTF. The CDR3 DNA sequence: TGTGCCAGCAGTCACCGGGACTCCGGGCGGCCTTATGGCTACACCTTC.

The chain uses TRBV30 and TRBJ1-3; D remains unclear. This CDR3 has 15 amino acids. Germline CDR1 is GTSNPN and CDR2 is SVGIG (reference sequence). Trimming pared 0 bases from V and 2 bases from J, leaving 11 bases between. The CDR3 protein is CAWSVESLTGNTIYF. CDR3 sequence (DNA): TGTGCCTGGAGTGTGGAGAGCTTGACTGGAAACACCATATATTTT.

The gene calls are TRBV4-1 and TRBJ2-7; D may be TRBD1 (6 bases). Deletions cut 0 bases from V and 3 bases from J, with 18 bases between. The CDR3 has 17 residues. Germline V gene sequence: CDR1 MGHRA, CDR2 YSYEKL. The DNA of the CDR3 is TGCGCCAGCAGCCAAGAAGGGGGTGGGCAGCCTCTCTACGAGCAGTACTTC. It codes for CASSQEGGGQPLYEQYF.

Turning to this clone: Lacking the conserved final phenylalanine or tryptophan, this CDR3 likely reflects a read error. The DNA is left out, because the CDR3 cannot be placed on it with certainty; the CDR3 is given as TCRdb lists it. CDR3 protein: CASSQAVRGLPYI. J is TRBJ1-2 and V is TRBV14; the tabulated D call, TRBD1, remains unverified against the DNA. Including both end residues, the CDR3 is 13 amino acids long. The germline V gene encodes CDR1 SGHDN and CDR2 FVKESK.

This CDR3 reads CASSFGRGRSIEAFF. The CDR3 DNA is TGTGCCAGCAGCTTTGGCAGGGGGCGCAGTATTGAAGCTTTCTTT. The chain combines TRBV5-4 with TRBJ1-1, with 8 bases identical to TRBD1. The junction had 10 bases not matched to a gene; V was cut back by 2 bases and J by 7 bases. The CDR3 has 15 amino acids. Germline values: CDR1 SGHNT, CDR2 YYREEE (reference sequence).

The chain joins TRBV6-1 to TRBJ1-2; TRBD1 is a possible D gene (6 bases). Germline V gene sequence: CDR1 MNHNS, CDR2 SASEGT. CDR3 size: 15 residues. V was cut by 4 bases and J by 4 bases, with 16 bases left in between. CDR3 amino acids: CASSGQGRPGYGYTF. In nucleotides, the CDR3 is TGTGCCAGCAGTGGCCAGGGGCGCCCGGGCTATGGCTACACCTTC.

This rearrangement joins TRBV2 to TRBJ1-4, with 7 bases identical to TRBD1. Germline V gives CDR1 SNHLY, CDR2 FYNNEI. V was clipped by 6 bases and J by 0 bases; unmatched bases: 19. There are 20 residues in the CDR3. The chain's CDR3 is CASRPSNRGPLIATNEKLFF. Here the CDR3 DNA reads TGTGCCAGCAGGCCCTCAAACAGGGGACCCCTCATTGCAACTAATGAAAAACTGTTTTTT.

This CDR3 reads CASSLVNIQPQHF. The CDR3 DNA reads TGTGCCAGCAGCTTGGTAAATATTCAGCCCCAGCATTTT. V is TRBV5-5 and J is TRBJ1-5; D gene ambiguous. This CDR3 spans 13 amino acids. Trimming removed 0 bases from V and 6 bases from J, with 7 bases in between. Germline values: CDR1 SGHKS, CDR2 YYEKEE (reference sequence).

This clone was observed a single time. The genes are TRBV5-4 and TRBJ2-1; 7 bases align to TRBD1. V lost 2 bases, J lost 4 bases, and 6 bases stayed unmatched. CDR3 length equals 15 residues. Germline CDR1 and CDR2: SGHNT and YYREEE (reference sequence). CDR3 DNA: TGTGCCAGCAGCTTAGGGACAGAGATTTACAATGAGCAGTTCTTC. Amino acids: CASSLGTEIYNEQFF.

The CDR3 is CASSFDGGKYQPQHF. CDR3 nucleotides: TGTGCCAGCAGCTTCGACGGGGGGAAATATCAGCCCCAGCATTTT. The genes are TRBV7-2 and TRBJ1-5; tentatively, D is TRBD1 (5 bases). Trimming left V 3 bases short and J 5 bases short, with 14 bases between. Looked up from germline, CDR1 is SGHTA and CDR2 is FQGNSA. The CDR3 covers 15 residues.

The CDR3 sequence is CASRDDRFYEQYF. CDR3 DNA sequence: TGTGCCAGCAGAGATGACAGATTCTACGAGCAGTACTTC. The V gene is TRBV2, the J gene TRBJ2-7; a weak D match, TRBD1 (5 bases). The CDR3 contains 13 residues. The germline V gene has CDR1 SNHLY and CDR2 FYNNEI. V lost 6 bases to trimming and J lost 3 bases, with 12 bases between them.

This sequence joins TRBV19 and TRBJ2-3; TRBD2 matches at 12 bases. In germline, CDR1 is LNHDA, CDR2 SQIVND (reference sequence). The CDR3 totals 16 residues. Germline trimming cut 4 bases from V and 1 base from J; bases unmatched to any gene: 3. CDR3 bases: TGTGCCAGTAGTAGAAGACTAGCGGGGGGCACAGATACGCAGTATTTT. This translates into CASSRRLAGGTDTQYF.

Written as DNA, the CDR3 is TGTGCCAGCAGCTTAAGGTTTGACAGTCTCAATCAGCCCCAGCATTTT. This sequence encodes CASSLRFDSLNQPQHF. This chain uses TRBV11-2 with TRBJ1-5; D is possibly TRBD1 (5 bases). The V end was cut by 2 bases, the J end by 3 bases, with 14 bases between. The CDR3 covers 16 residues. The germline V gene encodes CDR1 SGHAT and CDR2 FQNNGV. The full variable domain, in which reference TRBV11-2 and TRBJ1-5 provide the parts outside the CDR3, is EAGVAQSPRYKIIEKRQSVAFWCNPISGHATLYWYQQILGQGPKLLIQFQNNGVVDDSQLPKDRFSAERLKGVDSTLKIQPAKLEDSAVYLCASSLRFDSLNQPQHFGDGTRLSIL.

CDR3 sequence: CASSFGLGQGAPVPSYEQYF. CDR3 DNA: TGTGCCAGCAGTTTTGGGTTGGGACAGGGAGCCCCAGTGCCTTCCTACGAGCAGTACTTC. The chain carries TRBV27 and TRBJ2-7; 9 bases fit TRBD1. Germline V lookup: CDR1 MNHEY, CDR2 SMNVEV (reference sequence). The CDR3 spans 20 residues. With 3 bases clipped from V and 1 base from J, the junction kept 19 bases outside the gene matches.

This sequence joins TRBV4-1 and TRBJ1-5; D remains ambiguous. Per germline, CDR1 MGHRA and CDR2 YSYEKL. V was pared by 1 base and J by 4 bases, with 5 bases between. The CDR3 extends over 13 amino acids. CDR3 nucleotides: TGCGCCAGCAGCCAAGTTCAAAATCAGCCCCAGCATTTT. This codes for CASSQVQNQPQHF.

For the CDR3, the DNA is TGTGCCAGCAGTCACACTTCGGGACAGGTCTACGAGCAGTACTTC. Encoded protein: CASSHTSGQVYEQYF. The chain joins TRBV7-9 to TRBJ2-7, with 8 bases fitting TRBD1. The CDR3 is made up of 15 amino acids. J was trimmed by 3 bases and V by 6 bases; bases with no gene match: 10. Germline loops: CDR1 SEHNR, CDR2 FQNEAQ (reference sequence).